These T cell receptor beta chains were read from a single sample in a study of brain T cells in children with intractable seizures. The data were produced by immunoSEQ multiplex PCR, yet TCRdb's version contains in-frame clones alone and is incomplete. The sample has about 340,000 clones; about 93% are singletons. Sequencing used peripheral blood, obtained about 5 months after surgery. The receptors stem from a boy under two years old with tuberous sclerosis and intractable seizures. The conserved cysteine and the conserved F or W are not part of the CDR3 here. Fields, in order: CDR3 protein, clone size, V gene, J gene. The size field is filled for only some rows; it gives once, few, many or a size class.

CDR3: ASSLTGTRSITDTQY; size: -; V: TRBV27; J: TRBJ2-3
CDR3: ASSYSGPEYNEQF; size: -; V: TRBV6-5; J: TRBJ2-1
CDR3: ASSYGTAWNEQF; size: -; V: TRBV4-1; J: TRBJ2-1
CDR3: ASSTRPGNYGYT; size: -; V: TRBV7-8; J: TRBJ1-2
CDR3: ASSEAPVLSPLH; size: -; V: TRBV6-1; J: TRBJ1-6
CDR3: ASSPVIGQGIFQETQY; size: -; V: TRBV3-1/TRBV3-2; J: TRBJ2-5
CDR3: AISGQGMGQPQH; size: -; V: TRBV10-3; J: TRBJ1-5
CDR3: ASSHRVATNEKLF; size: -; V: TRBV3-1/TRBV3-2; J: TRBJ1-4
CDR3: ASSRGGPKLF; size: -; V: TRBV4-1; J: TRBJ1-4
CDR3: ASSEYLGASYGYT; size: -; V: TRBV6-1; J: TRBJ1-2
CDR3: ASSSQHSTGELF; size: -; V: TRBV21-1; J: TRBJ2-2
CDR3: ASSLFRNTEAF; size: -; V: TRBV11-2; J: TRBJ1-1
CDR3: ASSLIGSGEPTDTQY; size: -; V: TRBV7-2; J: TRBJ2-3
CDR3: ASKKTSHLTENYGYT; size: -; V: TRBV6-4; J: TRBJ1-2
CDR3: ASSEQGAYGYT; size: -; V: TRBV25-1; J: TRBJ1-2
CDR3: ASSMTEIYYGYT; size: -; V: TRBV19; J: TRBJ1-2
CDR3: ASSYRAIRPNEQY; size: -; V: TRBV6-2/TRBV6-3; J: TRBJ2-7
CDR3: ASSPERGARNEQF; size: medium-sized; V: TRBV7-9; J: TRBJ2-1
CDR3: ASSLRTGSGTGELF; size: -; V: TRBV28; J: TRBJ2-2
CDR3: SASGPGEQF; size: -; V: TRBV20-1; J: TRBJ2-1